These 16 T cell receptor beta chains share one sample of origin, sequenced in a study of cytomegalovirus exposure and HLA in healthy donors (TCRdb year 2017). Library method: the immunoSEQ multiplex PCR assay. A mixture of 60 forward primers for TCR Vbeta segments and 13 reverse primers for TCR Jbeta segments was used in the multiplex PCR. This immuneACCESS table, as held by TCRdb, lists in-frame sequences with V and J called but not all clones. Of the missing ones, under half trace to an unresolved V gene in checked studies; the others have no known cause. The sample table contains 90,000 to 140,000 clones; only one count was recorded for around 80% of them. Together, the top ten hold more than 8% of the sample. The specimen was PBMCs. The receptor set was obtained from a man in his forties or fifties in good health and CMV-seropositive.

The CDR3 here is CASSLYRAAQETQYF. The CDR3 DNA sequence: TGCGCCAGCAGCTTGTACAGGGCGGCTCAAGAGACCCAGTACTTC. The rearrangement joins TRBV5-1 to TRBJ2-5; weak D call: TRBD1 (6 bases). The CDR3 has 15 amino acids. Trimming left V 1 base short and J 2 bases short, with 12 bases between. CDR1 is SGHRS, CDR2 YFSETQ, per germline.

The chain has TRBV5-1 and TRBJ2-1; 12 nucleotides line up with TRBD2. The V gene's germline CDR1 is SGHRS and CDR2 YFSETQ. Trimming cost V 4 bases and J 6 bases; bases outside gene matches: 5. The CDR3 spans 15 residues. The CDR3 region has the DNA TGCGCCAGCAGCCCTAGCGGGAGGGAATTCAATGAGCAGTTCTTC. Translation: CASSPSGREFNEQFF.

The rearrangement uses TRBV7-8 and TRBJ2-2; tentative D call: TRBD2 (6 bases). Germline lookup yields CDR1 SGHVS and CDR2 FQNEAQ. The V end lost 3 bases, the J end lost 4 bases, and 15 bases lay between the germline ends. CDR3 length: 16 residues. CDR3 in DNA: TGTGCCAGCAGCTTTTCGCGGCGGGACCTCACCGGGGAGCTGTTTTTT. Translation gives CASSFSRRDLTGELFF. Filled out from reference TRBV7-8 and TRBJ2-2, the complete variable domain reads GAGVSQSPRYKVAKRGQDVALRCDPISGHVSLFWYQQALGQGPEFLTYFQNEAQLDKSGLPSDRFFAERPEGSVSTLKIQRTQQEDSAVYLCASSFSRRDLTGELFFGEGSRLTVL.

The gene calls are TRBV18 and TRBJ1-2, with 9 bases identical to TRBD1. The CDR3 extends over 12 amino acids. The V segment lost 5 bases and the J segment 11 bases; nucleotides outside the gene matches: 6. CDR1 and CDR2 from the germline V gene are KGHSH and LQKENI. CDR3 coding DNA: TGTGCCAGCTCAGCCGGGACAGGGTTTTACACCTTC. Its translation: CASSAGTGFYTF. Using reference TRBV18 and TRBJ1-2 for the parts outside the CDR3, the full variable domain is NAGVMQNPRHLVRRRGQEARLRCSPMKGHSHVYWYRQLPEEGLKFMVYLQKENIIDESGMPKERFSAEFPKEGPSILRIQQVVRGDSAAYFCASSAGTGFYTFGSGTRLTVV.

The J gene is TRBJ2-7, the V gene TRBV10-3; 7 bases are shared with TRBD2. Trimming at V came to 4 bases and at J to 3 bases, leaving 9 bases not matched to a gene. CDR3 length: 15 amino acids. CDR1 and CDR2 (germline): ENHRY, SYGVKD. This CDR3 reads CAISGGGRTIYEQYF. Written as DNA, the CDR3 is TGTGCCATCAGTGGGGGCGGGAGAACTATCTACGAGCAGTACTTC.

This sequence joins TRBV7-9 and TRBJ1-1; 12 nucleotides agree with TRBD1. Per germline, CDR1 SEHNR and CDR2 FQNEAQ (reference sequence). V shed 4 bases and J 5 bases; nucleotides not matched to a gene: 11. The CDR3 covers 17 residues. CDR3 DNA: TGTGCCAGCAGCTCACCGGGACAGGGGGCTTTAGGGACTGAAGCTTTCTTT. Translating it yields CASSSPGQGALGTEAFF.

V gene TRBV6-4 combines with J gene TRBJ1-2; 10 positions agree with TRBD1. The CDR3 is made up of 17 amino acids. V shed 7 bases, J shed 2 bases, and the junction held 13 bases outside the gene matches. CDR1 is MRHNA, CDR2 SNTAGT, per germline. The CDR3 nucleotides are TGTGCCAGCATCTCGGAGCTGGGGGACAGGGGAAACTATGGCTACACCTTC. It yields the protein CASISELGDRGNYGYTF.

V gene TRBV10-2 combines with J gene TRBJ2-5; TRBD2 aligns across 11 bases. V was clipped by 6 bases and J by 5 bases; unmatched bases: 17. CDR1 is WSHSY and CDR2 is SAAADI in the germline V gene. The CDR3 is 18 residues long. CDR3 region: CASRARLAGKVQGETQYF. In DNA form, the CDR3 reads TGCGCCAGCAGGGCAAGACTAGCGGGGAAGGTCCAAGGGGAGACCCAGTACTTC.

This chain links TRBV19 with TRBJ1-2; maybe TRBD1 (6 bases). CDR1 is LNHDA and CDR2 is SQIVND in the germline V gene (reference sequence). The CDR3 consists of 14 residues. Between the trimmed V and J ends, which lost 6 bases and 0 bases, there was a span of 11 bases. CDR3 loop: CASSSPGANYGYTF. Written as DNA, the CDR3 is TGTGCCAGTAGCTCCCCAGGGGCTAACTATGGCTACACCTTC. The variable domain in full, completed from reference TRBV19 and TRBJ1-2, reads DGGITQSPKYLFRKEGQNVTLSCEQNLNHDAMYWYRQDPGQGLRLIYYSQIVNDFQKGDIAEGYSVSREKKESFPLTVTSAQKNPTAFYLCASSSPGANYGYTFGSGTRLTVV.

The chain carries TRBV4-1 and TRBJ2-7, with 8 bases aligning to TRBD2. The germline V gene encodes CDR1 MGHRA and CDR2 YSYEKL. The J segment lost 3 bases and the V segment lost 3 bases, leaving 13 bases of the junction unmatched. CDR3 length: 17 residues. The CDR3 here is CASSQSFSGIRDYEQYF. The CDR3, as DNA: TGCGCCAGCAGCCAGTCCTTTAGCGGGATACGGGACTACGAGCAGTACTTC.

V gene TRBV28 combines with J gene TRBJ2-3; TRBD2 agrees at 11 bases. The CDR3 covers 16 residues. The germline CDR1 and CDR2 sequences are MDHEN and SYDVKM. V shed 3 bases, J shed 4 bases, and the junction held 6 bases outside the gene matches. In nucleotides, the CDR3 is TGTGCCAGCAGTTTTAGACTAGCGGGACTAGCAGATACGCAGTATTTT. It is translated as CASSFRLAGLADTQYF.

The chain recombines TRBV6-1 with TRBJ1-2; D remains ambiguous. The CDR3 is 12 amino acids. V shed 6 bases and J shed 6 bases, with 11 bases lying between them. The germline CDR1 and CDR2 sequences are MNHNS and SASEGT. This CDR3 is CASSGVNDGYTF. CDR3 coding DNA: TGTGCCAGCAGCGGGGTAAACGATGGCTACACCTTC.

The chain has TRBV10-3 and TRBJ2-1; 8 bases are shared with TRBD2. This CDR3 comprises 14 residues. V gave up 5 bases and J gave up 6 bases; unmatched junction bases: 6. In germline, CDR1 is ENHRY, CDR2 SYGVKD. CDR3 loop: CAISRVAGSNEQFF. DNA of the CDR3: TGTGCCATCAGTCGGGTAGCGGGGAGCAATGAGCAGTTCTTC.

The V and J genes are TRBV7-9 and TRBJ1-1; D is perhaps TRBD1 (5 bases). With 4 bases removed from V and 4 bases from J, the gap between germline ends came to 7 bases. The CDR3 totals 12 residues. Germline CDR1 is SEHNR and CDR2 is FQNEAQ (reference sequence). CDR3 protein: CASSSGGTEAFF. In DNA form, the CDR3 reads TGTGCCAGCAGCTCCGGGGGCACTGAAGCTTTCTTT. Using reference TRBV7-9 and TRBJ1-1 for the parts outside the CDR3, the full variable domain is DTGVSQNPRHKITKRGQNVTFRCDPISEHNRLYWYRQTLGQGPEFLTYFQNEAQLEKSRLLSDRFSAERPKGSFSTLEIQRTEQGDSAMYLCASSSGGTEAFFGQGTRLTVV.

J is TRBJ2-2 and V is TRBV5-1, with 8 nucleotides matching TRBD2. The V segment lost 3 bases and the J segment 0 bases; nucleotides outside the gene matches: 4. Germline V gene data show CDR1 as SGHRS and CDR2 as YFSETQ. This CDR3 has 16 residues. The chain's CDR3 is CASSSQGLANTGELFF. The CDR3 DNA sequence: TGCGCCAGCAGCTCTCAGGGACTAGCGAACACCGGGGAGCTGTTTTTT.

CDR3 coding DNA: TGCGCCAGCAGCTCCGGGACAGGGATCGACAGTCAGTACTTC. Its protein is CASSSGTGIDSQYF. This rearrangement joins TRBV5-1 to TRBJ2-4, with 9 bases identical to TRBD1. This CDR3 region has 14 residues. The junction had 10 bases not matched to a gene; V was cut back by 3 bases and J by 12 bases. CDR1 and CDR2 (germline): SGHRS, YFSETQ.